The source of this T cell receptor beta chain is a study of blood T cell repertoires in COVID-19 (dated by TCRdb to 2018 to 2021). Background for the entire study: Samples covering the acute and convalescent phases of COVID-19 were provided by collaborators in the United States, Italy and Spain. The repertoires were released in a freely available public database meant as a resource for research on the immune response to SARS-CoV-2. Where available, HLA class I and class II types were taken from metadata supplied by the sample provider and were not determined by assay-based typing. The prospective study material was composed of cDNA or gDNA derived from T cells, B-cell-depleted T cells, or PBMCs. The dataset comprised deeply sampled blood TCRbeta repertoires from subjects exposed to, actively infected with, or recovered from COVID-19. A de-identified subject ID, COVID-19 status, age in years and sex were almost always included in the sample metadata. The samples were drawn from two sources: the first 160 participants of the ongoing ImmuneRACE study, and fewer than 1,500 subjects contributed by 6 global collaborators.

What the research found in general, with its limitations: How much clinical and demographic metadata was included differed by source and by participant, and the metadata was provided uncurated.

Collaborating institutions collected whole blood in K2EDTA tubes following their own protocols. For TCRbeta analysis, collaborators shipped samples in one of three forms: frozen whole blood, isolated PBMCs, or DNA extracted from either of those sample types. The immunoSEQ Assay, a bias-controlled multiplex PCR, was used to amplify TCRbeta CDR3 regions from genomic DNA. The authors processed their data as follows. The number of nucleated cells in each sample was estimated by amplification of reference gene primers within the assay. To quantify the absolute abundance of each unique TCRbeta CDR3 rearrangement, sequence reads were collapsed and filtered. For each sample, productive Simpson clonality was calculated as the square root of Simpson's diversity index over productive rearrangements. TCRdb obtained this table from immuneACCESS and retained in-frame rearrangements with V and J assigned. These tables miss some clones; where compared with another copy, unresolved V genes account for less than half of the shortfall, and the remainder is unexplained. That table is the source of V, J and clone size, and D and trimming were worked out from the DNA. The sample yields 70,000 to 95,000 clones; 89% were counted once. The ten largest clones capture approximately 5.2% of the sample.

As to this clone: The antigen it binds to is not known. The record has no base qualities; no much larger clone is one base away.

The CDR3 sequence holds 17 residues, the cysteine and phenylalanine included. Just CDR3 DNA is preserved here, 51 bases in frame from base 1. Trimming accounts for 2 bases at V and 7 bases at J, while the number of junction bases matched to no gene is 10. As encoded in the germline V gene, CDR1 is ENHRY while CDR2 is SYGVKD. The receptor was isolated from a woman of 80 years or more with active COVID-19. Sequenced sample: peripheral blood. This sequence uses TRBV10-3 and TRBJ2-2, with 10 bases aligning to TRBD2. CDR3 protein: CAISERSSGSLGGELFF. The DNA is as follows: TGTGCCATCAGTGAGCGCTCTAGCGGGAGCCTGGGCGGGGAGCTGTTTTTT.